What follows describes a single T cell receptor (beta chain). Its antigen is currently unknown. Trimming removed 6 bases at V and 2 bases at J, with 12 bases between. Germline V lookup: CDR1 MNHNS, CDR2 SASEGT. This CDR3 comprises 14 residues. The sample is drawn from a study of OX40 agonist ivuxolimab in advanced cancers. In the study overall: Patients were roughly 83% male with ages roughly 23 to 90, mean about 65. Earlier treatment with anti-PD-1, anti-PD-L1 or anti-CTLA-4 was permitted, and roughly 40% had received some. The study's findings and limits: Low normalized clonal expansion also occurred in some nonresponding patients.

The repertoire was sequenced with immunoSEQ multiplex PCR; TCRdb's copy has only in-frame clones and lacks some. The profile shows some 150,000 clones, roughly 91% of them singletons. Source: CD4+ or CD8+ T cells sorted from blood, taken in a trial of the OX40 agonist ivuxolimab. The V and J genes are TRBV6-1 and TRBJ2-3; D may correspond to TRBD1 or TRBD2 (5 bases each). This TCR derives from an adult with an advanced solid tumor such as melanoma, head and neck, liver or kidney cancer. The CDR3 is CASRTLGTTDTQYF. For the CDR3, the DNA is TGTGCCAGCAGAACCCTAGGGACCACAGATACGCAGTATTTT.